These T cell receptor beta chains were read from a single sample in a study of T cells in Graves' hyperthyroidism and ophthalmopathy. TCRdb ran MiXCR on the multiplex PCR reads and lists one entry per CDR3 protein. This table has hundreds of thousands of distinct CDR3 sequences, approximately 14% appearing once. The specimen was blood. The receptors shown here come from a woman younger than 45 with Graves' hyperthyroidism that later progressed to Graves' ophthalmopathy. Both conserved end residues are trimmed from each CDR3. Each record gives: clone size, J gene, V gene, CDR3 protein. Clone size is stated in some rows and not others, as once, few, many or a class when expanded.

abundance: many; j_gene: TRBJ2-1; v_gene: TRBV15; CDR3aa: ATSRDRGISYNEQF
abundance: few; j_gene: TRBJ2-2; v_gene: TRBV11-3; CDR3aa: ASSLRSLAGGDTGELF
abundance: many; j_gene: TRBJ1-3; v_gene: TRBV27; CDR3aa: ASSLGAGGNTIY
abundance: many; j_gene: TRBJ2-7; v_gene: TRBV10-3; CDR3aa: AIGLAGSYEQY
abundance: many; j_gene: TRBJ1-2; v_gene: TRBV6-1; CDR3aa: ASTGQAIRGYT
abundance: few; j_gene: TRBJ2-1; v_gene: TRBV18; CDR3aa: ASSLLGGVPYNEQF
abundance: many; j_gene: TRBJ2-2; v_gene: TRBV2; CDR3aa: ASSVPTSGTNTGELF
abundance: many; j_gene: TRBJ1-3; v_gene: TRBV28; CDR3aa: ASSLGGDGNTIY
abundance: many; j_gene: TRBJ2-5; v_gene: TRBV3-1; CDR3aa: ASLSSGLQETQY
abundance: many; j_gene: TRBJ2-2; v_gene: TRBV11-3; CDR3aa: ASSSPGGAGGELF
abundance: many; j_gene: TRBJ1-5; v_gene: TRBV12-5; CDR3aa: ASGQSLNQPQH
abundance: few; j_gene: TRBJ2-4; v_gene: TRBV7-2; CDR3aa: ASSWVGSEAKNIQY
abundance: NA; j_gene: TRBJ2-7; v_gene: TRBV4-1; CDR3aa: ASSQATIGQTEQY
abundance: few; j_gene: TRBJ1-5; v_gene: TRBV27; CDR3aa: ASTTGSFQPQH
abundance: NA; j_gene: TRBJ2-1; v_gene: TRBV30; CDR3aa: ASGTSRSYNEQF
abundance: few; j_gene: TRBJ2-6; v_gene: TRBV15; CDR3aa: ATSLGSLTISGANVLT
abundance: many; j_gene: TRBJ2-3; v_gene: TRBV7-2; CDR3aa: ASSSTGPPFTDTQY
abundance: many; j_gene: TRBJ2-1; v_gene: TRBV24-1; CDR3aa: ATSDSPGLSVYNEQF
abundance: many; j_gene: TRBJ2-7; v_gene: TRBV11-2; CDR3aa: ASSLGGRRGEQY
abundance: NA; j_gene: TRBJ1-6; v_gene: TRBV2; CDR3aa: ASKKGEKPLH
abundance: many; j_gene: TRBJ2-3; v_gene: TRBV29-1; CDR3aa: SVKPRLVKDTQY
abundance: NA; j_gene: TRBJ2-2; v_gene: TRBV7-8; CDR3aa: ASSFSPGATGELF
abundance: NA; j_gene: TRBJ2-1; v_gene: TRBV9; CDR3aa: ASSAPWRENGNEQF
abundance: many; j_gene: TRBJ1-2; v_gene: TRBV29-1; CDR3aa: SVQTGGIYGYT
abundance: few; j_gene: TRBJ2-1; v_gene: TRBV7-2; CDR3aa: ASSLAGGSTSYNEQF
abundance: NA; j_gene: TRBJ2-5; v_gene: TRBV28; CDR3aa: ASSGGQGLETQY
abundance: many; j_gene: TRBJ2-1; v_gene: TRBV2; CDR3aa: ASSPSLGSSYNEQF
abundance: many; j_gene: TRBJ2-2; v_gene: TRBV6-5; CDR3aa: ASSYSVAGGGGELF
abundance: NA; j_gene: TRBJ2-3; v_gene: TRBV29-1; CDR3aa: SAEYGDTQY
abundance: many; j_gene: TRBJ1-1; v_gene: TRBV25-1; CDR3aa: ASSDRSPAGTEAF
abundance: NA; j_gene: TRBJ2-1; v_gene: TRBV30; CDR3aa: AWSLGQGNEQF
abundance: NA; j_gene: TRBJ1-1; v_gene: TRBV24-1; CDR3aa: ATSDLGGSDTEAF
abundance: few; j_gene: TRBJ2-7; v_gene: TRBV20-1; CDR3aa: SASGSRQVRFDEQY
abundance: many; j_gene: TRBJ1-1; v_gene: TRBV29-1; CDR3aa: SVAPGTEAF
abundance: many; j_gene: TRBJ2-7; v_gene: TRBV24-1; CDR3aa: ATSDDTYEQY
abundance: many; j_gene: TRBJ2-5; v_gene: TRBV5-1; CDR3aa: ASSLGSAGGETQY
abundance: many; j_gene: TRBJ1-2; v_gene: TRBV16; CDR3aa: ASSQSRTANYGYT
abundance: few; j_gene: TRBJ2-7; v_gene: TRBV19; CDR3aa: ASSPRDNGLYEQY
abundance: NA; j_gene: TRBJ1-1; v_gene: TRBV6-1; CDR3aa: ASSRGRNLNTEAF
abundance: many; j_gene: TRBJ2-7; v_gene: TRBV11-1; CDR3aa: ASSYETGTYEQY
abundance: few; j_gene: TRBJ2-7; v_gene: TRBV27; CDR3aa: ASSFDGSSSYEQY
abundance: many; j_gene: TRBJ1-5; v_gene: TRBV18; CDR3aa: ASSPSEGQPQH
abundance: many; j_gene: TRBJ2-3; v_gene: TRBV7-3; CDR3aa: ASSQALTDTQY
abundance: many; j_gene: TRBJ1-5; v_gene: TRBV15; CDR3aa: ATRDASYSNQPQH
abundance: many; j_gene: TRBJ2-7; v_gene: TRBV2; CDR3aa: ASTPIPTSSYEQY
abundance: NA; j_gene: TRBJ2-5; v_gene: TRBV29-1; CDR3aa: SVARGTVYTETQY
abundance: many; j_gene: TRBJ2-2; v_gene: TRBV19; CDR3aa: ASKKLTDTGELF
abundance: once; j_gene: TRBJ1-1; v_gene: TRBV7-3; CDR3aa: ASSLIGLGTGRIGTEAF
abundance: many; j_gene: TRBJ2-1; v_gene: TRBV20-1; CDR3aa: SAVAGSSSYNEQF
abundance: NA; j_gene: TRBJ2-7; v_gene: TRBV20-1; CDR3aa: SAIGTSGYEQY
abundance: many; j_gene: TRBJ2-3; v_gene: TRBV24-1; CDR3aa: ATSDLQPTSGSTDTQY
abundance: NA; j_gene: TRBJ2-7; v_gene: TRBV5-6; CDR3aa: ASRPREGAVEQY
abundance: many; j_gene: TRBJ1-1; v_gene: TRBV2; CDR3aa: ASGRGLNTEAF
abundance: many; j_gene: TRBJ2-7; v_gene: TRBV20-1; CDR3aa: SASRGLARGEEQY
abundance: many; j_gene: TRBJ2-1; v_gene: TRBV29-1; CDR3aa: SVSGQGVGEQF
abundance: NA; j_gene: TRBJ2-3; v_gene: TRBV10-2; CDR3aa: ASTAYDTQY
abundance: few; j_gene: TRBJ2-1; v_gene: TRBV18; CDR3aa: ASSLSQAGGGENEQF
abundance: few; j_gene: TRBJ2-1; v_gene: TRBV29-1; CDR3aa: SVVIGTLQGEQF